This T cell receptor beta chain was recovered during a study of post-analysis software for immune sequencing data. About the research overall: Included among the disease courses, which were recorded for the cohort, were relapsing-remitting, secondary progressive and progressive-relapsing multiple sclerosis.

This clonotype showed up just a few times. Its cognate antigen is unknown. Unique molecular identifiers were present in the TCR beta cDNA libraries. Input amounts of 1 to 10 million T cells were used. These gave around 500,000 cDNA molecules, so each molecule approximated one T cell. Each CDR3 protein is one row after TCRdb ran MiXCR on the PCR reads. The data contain 650,000 to 850,000 distinct CDR3 sequences, roughly 50% of them seen just once; the ten biggest clones take up 4.9%. Trimming removed 7 bases from V and 1 base from J, with 6 bases in between. Germline V gene sequence: CDR1 LNHDA, CDR2 SQIVND (reference sequence). This CDR3 spans 12 amino acids. Study-wide results and limits: Those samples that were prepared in the same batch co-clustered strongly by F measure. Patients carried roughly 5 TRBV segments more frequently than controls did, and TRBV5-6, TRBV5-1 and TRBV20-1 were among them.

The TCR comes from a girl aged 5-17 years with multiple sclerosis. V and J are TRBV19 and TRBJ2-3, with a possible D match to TRBD2 (6 bases). What was sequenced was blood. The CDR3 coding sequence is TGTGCCAGTACGGGAGGCACAGATACGCAGTATTTT. It translates to CASTGGTDTQYF.